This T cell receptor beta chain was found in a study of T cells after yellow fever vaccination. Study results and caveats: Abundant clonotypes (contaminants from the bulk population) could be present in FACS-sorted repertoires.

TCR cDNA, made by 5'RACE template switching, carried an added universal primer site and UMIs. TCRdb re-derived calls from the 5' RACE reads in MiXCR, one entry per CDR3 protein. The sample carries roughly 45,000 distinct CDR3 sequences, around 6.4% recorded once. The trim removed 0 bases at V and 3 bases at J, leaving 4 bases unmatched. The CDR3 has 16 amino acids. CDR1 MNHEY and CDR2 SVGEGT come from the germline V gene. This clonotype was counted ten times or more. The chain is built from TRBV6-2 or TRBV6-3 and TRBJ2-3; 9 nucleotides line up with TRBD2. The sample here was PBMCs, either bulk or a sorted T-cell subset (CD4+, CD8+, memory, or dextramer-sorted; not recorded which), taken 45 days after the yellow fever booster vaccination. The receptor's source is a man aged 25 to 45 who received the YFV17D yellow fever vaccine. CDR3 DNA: TGTGCCAGCAGTTACTCGGCGACTAGCGGAACAGATACGCAGTATTTT. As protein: CASSYSATSGTDTQYF.